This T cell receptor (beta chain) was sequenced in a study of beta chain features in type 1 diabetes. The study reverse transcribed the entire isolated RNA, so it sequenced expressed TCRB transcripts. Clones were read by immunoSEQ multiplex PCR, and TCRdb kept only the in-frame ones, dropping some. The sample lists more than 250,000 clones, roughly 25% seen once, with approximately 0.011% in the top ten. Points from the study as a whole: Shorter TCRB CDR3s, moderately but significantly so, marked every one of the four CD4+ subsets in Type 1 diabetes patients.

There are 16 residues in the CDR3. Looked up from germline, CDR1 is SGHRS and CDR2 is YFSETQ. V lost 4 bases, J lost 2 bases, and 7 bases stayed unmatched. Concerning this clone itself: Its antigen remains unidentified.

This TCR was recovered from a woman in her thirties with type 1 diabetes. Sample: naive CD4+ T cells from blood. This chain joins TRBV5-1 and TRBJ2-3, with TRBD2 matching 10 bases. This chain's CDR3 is CASSTRTSGYTDTQYF. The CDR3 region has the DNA TGCGCCAGCAGCACCCGGACTAGCGGCTACACAGATACGCAGTATTTT.